The entry that follows covers one TCR beta chain sequence. Measured with immunoSEQ multiplex PCR; TCRdb has only the in-frame clones, and not every one. The sample holds approximately 86,000 clones; approximately 90% are singletons and the top ten take approximately 1.2%. This sample is part of a study of OX40 agonist ivuxolimab in advanced cancers. The CDR3 is made up of 15 amino acids. The trim removed 4 bases at V and 0 bases at J, leaving 2 bases unmatched. The germline V gene encodes CDR1 SGHRS and CDR2 YFSETQ. This specimen was CD4+ or CD8+ T cells sorted from blood, taken in a trial of the OX40 agonist ivuxolimab. The rearrangement uses TRBV5-1 and TRBJ2-3; the match to TRBD1 covers 10 bases. This receptor was identified in an adult with an advanced solid tumor such as melanoma, head and neck, liver or kidney cancer. CDR3 sequence reads: CASSMGQGSTDTQYF. The CDR3, as DNA: TGCGCCAGCAGCATGGGACAGGGGAGCACAGATACGCAGTATTTT.